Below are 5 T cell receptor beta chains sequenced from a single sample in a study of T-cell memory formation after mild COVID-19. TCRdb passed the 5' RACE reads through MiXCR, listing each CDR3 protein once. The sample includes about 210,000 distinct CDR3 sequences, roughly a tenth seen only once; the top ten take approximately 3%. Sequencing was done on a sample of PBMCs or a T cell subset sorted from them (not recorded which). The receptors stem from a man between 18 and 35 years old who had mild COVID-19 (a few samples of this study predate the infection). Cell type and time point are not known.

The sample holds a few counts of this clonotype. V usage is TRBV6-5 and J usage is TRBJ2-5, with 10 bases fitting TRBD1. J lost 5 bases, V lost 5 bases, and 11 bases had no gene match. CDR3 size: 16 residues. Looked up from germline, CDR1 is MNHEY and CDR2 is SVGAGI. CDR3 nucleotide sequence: TGTGCCAGCAGTCTCATGACAGGGGGCTTAGGGGAGACCCAGTACTTC. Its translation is CASSLMTGGLGETQYF.

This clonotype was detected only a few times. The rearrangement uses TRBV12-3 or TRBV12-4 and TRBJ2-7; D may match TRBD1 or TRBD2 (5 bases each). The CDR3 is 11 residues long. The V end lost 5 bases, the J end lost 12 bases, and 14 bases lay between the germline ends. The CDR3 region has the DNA TGTGCCAGCAGTACGGGGCAGGGCCTGTACTTC. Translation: CASSTGQGLYF.

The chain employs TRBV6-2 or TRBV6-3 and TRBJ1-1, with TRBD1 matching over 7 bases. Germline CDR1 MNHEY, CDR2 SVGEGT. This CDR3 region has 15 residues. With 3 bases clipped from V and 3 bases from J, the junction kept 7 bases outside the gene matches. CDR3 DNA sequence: TGTGCCAGCAGTTATGTCCGGGACAGATACACTGAAGCTTTCTTT. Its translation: CASSYVRDRYTEAFF.

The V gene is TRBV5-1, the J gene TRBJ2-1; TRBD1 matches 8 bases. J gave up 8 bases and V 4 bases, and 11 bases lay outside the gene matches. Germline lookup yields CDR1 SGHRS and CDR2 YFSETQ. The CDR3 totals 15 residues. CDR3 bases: TGCGCCAGCAGCCTGACAGGGGACGCGGGCGATGAGCAGTTCTTC. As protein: CASSLTGDAGDEQFF.

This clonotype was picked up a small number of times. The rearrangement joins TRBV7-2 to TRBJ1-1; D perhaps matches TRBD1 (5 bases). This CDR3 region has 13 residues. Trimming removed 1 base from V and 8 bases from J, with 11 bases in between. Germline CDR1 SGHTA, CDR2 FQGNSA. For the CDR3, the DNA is TGTGCCAGCAGCTTAGGTCAGGGTCGAGAAGCTTTCTTT. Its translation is CASSLGQGREAFF.